These T cell receptor beta chains were read from a single sample in a study of blood T cell repertoires in COVID-19. Clones were read by immunoSEQ multiplex PCR, and TCRdb kept only the in-frame ones, dropping some. The table lists 65,000 to 70,000 clones, around 90% of them singletons. Sequencing was performed on peripheral blood. These receptor sequences come from an elderly woman with acute or convalescent COVID-19. Each CDR3 is given with its conserved first and last residue. The order of the fields is V gene, J gene, CDR3 protein.

TRBV27,TRBJ2-7,CASSLRGHTYEQYF
TRBV18,TRBJ2-2,CASSPGQTGELFF
TRBV18,TRBJ2-7,CASSTNPSGSYEQYF
TRBV27,TRBJ2-7,CASSLWRGPYEQYF
TRBV24-1,TRBJ2-3,CATRRTPGTGDTDTQYF
TRBV15,TRBJ2-1,CATSRGDGGRNEQFF
TRBV6-2/TRBV6-3,TRBJ2-2,CASSMTGGSGELFF
TRBV18,TRBJ2-7,CASSPQRAWGQATYEQYF
TRBV5-5,TRBJ1-1,CASSPIGRDMNTEAFF
TRBV5-4,TRBJ2-3,CPTPPTSGYTDTQYF
TRBV9,TRBJ2-1,CASSALMTTGFPALSSYNEQFF
TRBV5-6,TRBJ2-1,CASSQGQRNEQFF
TRBV12-5,TRBJ2-3,CASGLGISGGAERRGADTQYF
TRBV19,TRBJ2-7,CASSSSGTSYEQYF
TRBV15,TRBJ1-3,CATSRGSGISGNTIYF
TRBV7-9,TRBJ2-2,CASSLDRAGFGELFF
TRBV7-9,TRBJ1-1,CASSFTGEAFF
TRBV20-1,TRBJ1-2,CRGGGDGYTF
TRBV19,TRBJ2-2,CAGYSAGTGELFF
TRBV7-2,TRBJ1-2,CASSRSGPGDYGYTF
TRBV5-1,TRBJ2-2,CASSPPSQGRGELFF
TRBV30,TRBJ1-6,CAWKSGGANYNSPLHF
TRBV3-1/TRBV3-2,TRBJ1-3,CASSQDATGGGNTIYF
TRBV7-2,TRBJ2-7,CASSSLAGVAEQYF
TRBV5-1,TRBJ1-2,CASSLLTDPLYGYTF
TRBV2,TRBJ1-2,CASRPGQRMGGYTF
TRBV5-4,TRBJ2-1,CASSFGGLAANEQFF
TRBV11-2,TRBJ2-3,CASSLAGGSDTQYF
TRBV4-3,TRBJ1-5,CASSADRNSNQPQHF
TRBV6-4,TRBJ2-1,CASSSSGGASDEQFF
TRBV12-3/TRBV12-4,TRBJ2-7,CASSPDNEQYF
TRBV7-3,TRBJ2-3,CASSLAGIKTDTQYF